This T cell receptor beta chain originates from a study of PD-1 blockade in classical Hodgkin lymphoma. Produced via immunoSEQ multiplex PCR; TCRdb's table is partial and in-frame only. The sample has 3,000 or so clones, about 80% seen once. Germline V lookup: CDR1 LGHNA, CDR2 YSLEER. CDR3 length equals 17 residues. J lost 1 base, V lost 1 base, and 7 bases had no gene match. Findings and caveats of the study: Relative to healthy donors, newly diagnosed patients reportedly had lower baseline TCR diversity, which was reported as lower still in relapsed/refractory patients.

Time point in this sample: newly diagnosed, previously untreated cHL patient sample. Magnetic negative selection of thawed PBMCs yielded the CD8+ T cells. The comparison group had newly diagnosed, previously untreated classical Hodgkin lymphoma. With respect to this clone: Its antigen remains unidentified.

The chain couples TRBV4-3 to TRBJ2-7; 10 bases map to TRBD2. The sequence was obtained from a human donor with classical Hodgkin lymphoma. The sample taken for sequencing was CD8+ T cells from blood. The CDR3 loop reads CASSQALPSGSSYEQYF. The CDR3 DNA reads TGCGCCAGCAGCCAAGCCCTTCCTAGCGGGAGTTCCTACGAGCAGTACTTC.